The source of this T cell receptor (beta chain) is a study of blood T cell repertoires in COVID-19 (TCRdb year 2020). About the study as a whole: The collaborator samples originated in the United States, Italy and Spain and spanned the acute and convalescent phases of COVID-19. The samples were drawn from the first 160 participants of the ongoing ImmuneRACE study and from over 950 subjects provided by 6 global collaborators. The dataset comprised deeply sampled blood TCRbeta repertoires from subjects exposed to, actively infected with, or recovered from COVID-19. The material from the prospective study consisted of cDNA or gDNA derived from T cells, B-cell-depleted T cells, or PBMCs. Where available, HLA class I and class II types were obtained from metadata supplied by the sample provider rather than from assay-based typing. The repertoires were released in a freely available public database intended as a resource for research on the immune response to SARS-CoV-2. The sample metadata nearly always contained a de-identified subject ID, COVID-19 status, age in years and sex. What the work shows at the level of the full study, not this receptor alone: Clinical and demographic metadata were provided uncurated, with the amount varying by source and participant.

On this clone itself: Its binding antigen is unknown. No base quality values were provided; no much bigger clone lies one nucleotide off.

Enrolling through a virtual design, the prospective study's participants ranged in age from roughly 18 to 95 years and lived across roughly 23 United States geographic areas. In the prospective study, participants were assigned to cohorts based on the clinical history participants reported in a screening survey and a study questionnaire. Each participant in the prospective study had whole blood, serum and a nasopharyngeal or oropharyngeal swab collected by mobile phlebotomists. Additional blood draws and questionnaires over an approximately two-month period could optionally be provided by prospective study participants. Before DNA extraction, prospective study blood samples were shipped either frozen or at room temperature. TCRbeta CDR3 regions were amplified from genomic DNA by means of the immunoSEQ Assay, a bias-controlled multiplex PCR. Per the original workflow: The number of nucleated cells in each sample was estimated by amplification of reference gene primers within the assay. Sequence reads were collapsed and filtered to measure the absolute abundance of every unique TCRbeta CDR3 rearrangement. For each sample, productive Simpson clonality was calculated as the square root of Simpson's diversity index over productive rearrangements. Sourced from immuneACCESS, this table was stored by TCRdb with only in-frame sequences that have V and J called. A share of the clones is absent; for the studies checked, an unresolved V gene accounts for under half, and the remainder has no known explanation. The V and J calls and clone size were taken over from that table, and D and trimming were inferred from the DNA. The sample profile shows approximately 280,000 clones; around 87% of them were found once. The ten largest make up 1.7% of the sample.

Trimming takes 0 bases off V and 9 bases off J; junction bases not matched to a gene: 16. CDR1 and CDR2, per the germline V gene (reference sequence), are LNHNV and YYDKDF. The CDR3 measures 19 amino acids from cysteine to phenylalanine. Only the CDR3 region is kept as DNA, spanning 57 bases read in frame from base 1. The sequence links TRBV15 to TRBJ2-1; TRBD2 lines up with 11 middle nucleotides. The source material was PBMCs or T cells enriched from blood (not recorded which). The TCR sequence derives from a woman under 30 with acute COVID-19. CDR3 region: CATSRETFSGRAGASEQFF. At the DNA level, the sequence is TGTGCCACCAGCAGAGAAACTTTTAGCGGGAGGGCCGGTGCAAGTGAGCAGTTCTTC.